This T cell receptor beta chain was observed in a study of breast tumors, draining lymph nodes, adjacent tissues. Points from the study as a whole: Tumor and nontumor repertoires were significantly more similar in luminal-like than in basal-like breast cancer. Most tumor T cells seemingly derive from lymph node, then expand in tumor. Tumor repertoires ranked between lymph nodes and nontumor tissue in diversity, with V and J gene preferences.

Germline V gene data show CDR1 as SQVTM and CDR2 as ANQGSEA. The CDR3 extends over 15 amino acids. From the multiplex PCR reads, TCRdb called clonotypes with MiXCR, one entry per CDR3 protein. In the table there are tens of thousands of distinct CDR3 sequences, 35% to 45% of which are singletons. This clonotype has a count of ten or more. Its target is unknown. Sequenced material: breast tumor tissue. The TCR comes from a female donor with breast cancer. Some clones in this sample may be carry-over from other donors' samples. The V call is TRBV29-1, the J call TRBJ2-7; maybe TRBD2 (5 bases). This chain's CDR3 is CLKRGLTTNSYEQYF. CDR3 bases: TGCCTTAAACGAGGGCTAACAACTAATTCTTACGAGCAGTACTTC.